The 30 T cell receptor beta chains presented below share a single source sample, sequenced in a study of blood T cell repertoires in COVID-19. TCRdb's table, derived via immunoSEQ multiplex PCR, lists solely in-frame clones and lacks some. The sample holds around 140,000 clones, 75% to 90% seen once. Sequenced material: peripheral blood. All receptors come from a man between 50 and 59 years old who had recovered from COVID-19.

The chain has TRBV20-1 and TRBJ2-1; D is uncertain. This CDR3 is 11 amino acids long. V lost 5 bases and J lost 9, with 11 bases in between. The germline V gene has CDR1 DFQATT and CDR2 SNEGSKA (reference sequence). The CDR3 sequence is CSAPHPSEQFF. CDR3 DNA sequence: TGCAGTGCTCCCCACCCTAGTGAGCAGTTCTTC.

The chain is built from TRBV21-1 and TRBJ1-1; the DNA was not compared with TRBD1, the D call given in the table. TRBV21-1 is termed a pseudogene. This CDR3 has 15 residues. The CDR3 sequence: CASSSRDRENTEAFF. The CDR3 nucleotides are TGTGCCAGCAGCTCCCGGGACAGGGAGAACACTGAAGCTTTCTTT.

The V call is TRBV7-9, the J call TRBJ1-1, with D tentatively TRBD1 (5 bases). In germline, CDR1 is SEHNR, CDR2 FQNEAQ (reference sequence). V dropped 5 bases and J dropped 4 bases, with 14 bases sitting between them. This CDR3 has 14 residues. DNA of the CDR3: TGTGCCAGCAGCCCAGACAGTTTTAGCACTGAAGCTTTCTTT. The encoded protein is CASSPDSFSTEAFF.

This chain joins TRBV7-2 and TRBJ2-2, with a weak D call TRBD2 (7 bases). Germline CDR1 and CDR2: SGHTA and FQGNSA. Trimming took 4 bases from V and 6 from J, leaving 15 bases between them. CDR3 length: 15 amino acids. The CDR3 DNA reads TGTGCCAGCAGCTCCGAGGGGGGGGCCCCCGGGGAGCTGTTTTTT. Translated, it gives CASSSEGGAPGELFF.

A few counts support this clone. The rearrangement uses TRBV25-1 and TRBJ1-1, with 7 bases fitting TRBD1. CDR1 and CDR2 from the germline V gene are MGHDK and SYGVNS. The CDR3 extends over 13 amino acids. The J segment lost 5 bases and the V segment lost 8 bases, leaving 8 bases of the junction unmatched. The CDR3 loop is CASEGTEGTEAFF. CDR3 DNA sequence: TGTGCCAGCGAAGGGACAGAGGGAACTGAAGCTTTCTTT.

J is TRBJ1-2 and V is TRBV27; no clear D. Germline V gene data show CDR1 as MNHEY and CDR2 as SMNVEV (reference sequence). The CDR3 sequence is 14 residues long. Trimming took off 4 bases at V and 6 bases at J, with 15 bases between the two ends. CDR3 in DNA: TGTGCCAGCAGTTCGGGTGTCCCCGGCAATGGCTACACCTTC. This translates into CASSSGVPGNGYTF.

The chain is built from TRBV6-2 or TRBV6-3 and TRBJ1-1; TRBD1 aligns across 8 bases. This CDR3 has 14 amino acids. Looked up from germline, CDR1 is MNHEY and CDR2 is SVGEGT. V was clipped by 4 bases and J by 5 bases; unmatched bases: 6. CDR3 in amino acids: CASSLAGGPTEAFF. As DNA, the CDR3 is TGTGCCAGCAGTTTGGCAGGGGGCCCGACTGAAGCTTTCTTT.

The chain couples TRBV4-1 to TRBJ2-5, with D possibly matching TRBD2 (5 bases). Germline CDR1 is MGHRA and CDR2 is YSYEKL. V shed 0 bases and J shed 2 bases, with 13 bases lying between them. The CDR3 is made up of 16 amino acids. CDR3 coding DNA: TGCGCCAGCAGCCAAGATCGGCTAGCCGGGCAAGAGACCCAGTACTTC. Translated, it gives CASSQDRLAGQETQYF.

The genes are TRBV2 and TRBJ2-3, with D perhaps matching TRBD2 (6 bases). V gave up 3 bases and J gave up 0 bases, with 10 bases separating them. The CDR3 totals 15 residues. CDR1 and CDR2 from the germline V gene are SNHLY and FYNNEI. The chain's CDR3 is CASSERDDSTDTQYF. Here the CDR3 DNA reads TGTGCCAGCAGTGAGCGGGACGATAGCACAGATACGCAGTATTTT.

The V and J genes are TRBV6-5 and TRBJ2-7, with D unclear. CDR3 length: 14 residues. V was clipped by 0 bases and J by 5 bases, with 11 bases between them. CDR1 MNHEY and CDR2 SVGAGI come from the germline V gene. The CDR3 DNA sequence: TGTGCCAGCAGTTACTCAAGCCCTCTAGACGAGCAGTACTTC. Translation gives CASSYSSPLDEQYF.

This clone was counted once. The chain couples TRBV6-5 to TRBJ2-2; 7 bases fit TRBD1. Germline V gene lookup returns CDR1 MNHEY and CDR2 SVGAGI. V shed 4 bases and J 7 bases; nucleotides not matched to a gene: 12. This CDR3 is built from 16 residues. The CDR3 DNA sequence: TGTGCCAGCAGTTGGGACAACGGGGCAGGGGGCGGGGAGCTGTTTTTT. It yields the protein CASSWDNGAGGGELFF.

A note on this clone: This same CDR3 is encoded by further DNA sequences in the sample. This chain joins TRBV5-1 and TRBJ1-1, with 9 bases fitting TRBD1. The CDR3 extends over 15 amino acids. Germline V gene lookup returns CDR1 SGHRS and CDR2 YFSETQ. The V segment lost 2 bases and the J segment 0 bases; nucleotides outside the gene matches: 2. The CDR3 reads CASSLGQGLNTEAFF. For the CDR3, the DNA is TGCGCCAGCAGCTTAGGACAGGGGCTGAACACTGAAGCTTTCTTT.

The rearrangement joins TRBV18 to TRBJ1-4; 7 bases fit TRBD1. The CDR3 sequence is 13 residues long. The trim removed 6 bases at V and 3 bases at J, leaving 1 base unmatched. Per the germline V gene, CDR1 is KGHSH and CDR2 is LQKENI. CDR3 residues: CASSGTANEKLFF. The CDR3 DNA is TGTGCCAGCTCCGGGACAGCTAATGAAAAACTGTTTTTT.

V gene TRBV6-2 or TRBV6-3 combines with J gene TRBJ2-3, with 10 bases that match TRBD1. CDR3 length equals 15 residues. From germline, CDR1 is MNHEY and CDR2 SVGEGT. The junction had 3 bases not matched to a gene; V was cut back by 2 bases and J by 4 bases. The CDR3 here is CASSYRGTGADTQYF. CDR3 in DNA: TGTGCCAGCAGTTACCGCGGGACAGGGGCAGATACGCAGTATTTT.

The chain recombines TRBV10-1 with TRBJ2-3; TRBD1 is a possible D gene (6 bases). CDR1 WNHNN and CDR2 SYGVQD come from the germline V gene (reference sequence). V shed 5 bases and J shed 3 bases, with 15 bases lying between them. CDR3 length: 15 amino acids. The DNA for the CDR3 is TGCGCCAGCAGTTACAGGGTTGGGGAAACAGATACGCAGTATTTT. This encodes CASSYRVGETDTQYF.

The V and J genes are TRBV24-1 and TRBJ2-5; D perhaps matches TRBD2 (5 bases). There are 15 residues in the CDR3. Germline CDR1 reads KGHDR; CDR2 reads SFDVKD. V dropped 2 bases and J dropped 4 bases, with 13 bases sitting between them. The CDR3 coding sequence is TGTGCCACCAGTGATTCGCGGGTAGTGGGAGAGACCCAGTACTTC. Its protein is CATSDSRVVGETQYF.

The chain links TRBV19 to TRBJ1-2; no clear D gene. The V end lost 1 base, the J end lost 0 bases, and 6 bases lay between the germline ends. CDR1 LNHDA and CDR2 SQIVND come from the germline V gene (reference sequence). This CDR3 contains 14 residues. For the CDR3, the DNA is TGTGCCAGTAGTATAGCGGGAGCTAACTATGGCTACACCTTC. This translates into CASSIAGANYGYTF.

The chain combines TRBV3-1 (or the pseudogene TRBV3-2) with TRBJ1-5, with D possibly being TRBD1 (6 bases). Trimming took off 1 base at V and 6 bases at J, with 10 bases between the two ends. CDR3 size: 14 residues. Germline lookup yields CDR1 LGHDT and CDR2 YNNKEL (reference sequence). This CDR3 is CASSQGQGSQPQHF. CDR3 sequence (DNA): TGTGCCAGCAGCCAAGGGCAGGGGAGTCAGCCCCAGCATTTT.

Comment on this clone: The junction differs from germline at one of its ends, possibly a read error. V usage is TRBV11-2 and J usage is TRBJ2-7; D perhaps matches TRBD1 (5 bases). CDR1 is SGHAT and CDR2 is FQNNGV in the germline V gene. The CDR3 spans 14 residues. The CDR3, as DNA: TGTGCCAGCAGCGTAGAGGCTAGGGGTGCCGAGCAGTACTTC. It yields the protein CASSVEARGAEQYF.

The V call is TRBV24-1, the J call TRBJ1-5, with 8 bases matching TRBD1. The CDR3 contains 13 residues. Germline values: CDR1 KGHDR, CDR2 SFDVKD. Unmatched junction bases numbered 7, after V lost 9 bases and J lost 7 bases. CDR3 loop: CATGGQGRQPQHF. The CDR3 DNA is TGTGCCACCGGAGGACAGGGACGGCAGCCCCAGCATTTT.

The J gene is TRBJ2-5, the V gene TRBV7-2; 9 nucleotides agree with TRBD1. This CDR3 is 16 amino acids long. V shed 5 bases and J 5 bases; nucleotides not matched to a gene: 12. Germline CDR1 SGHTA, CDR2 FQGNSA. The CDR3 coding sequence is TGTGCCAGCAGCGATAATTACAGGGGGCGCGGGGAGACCCAGTACTTC. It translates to CASSDNYRGRGETQYF.

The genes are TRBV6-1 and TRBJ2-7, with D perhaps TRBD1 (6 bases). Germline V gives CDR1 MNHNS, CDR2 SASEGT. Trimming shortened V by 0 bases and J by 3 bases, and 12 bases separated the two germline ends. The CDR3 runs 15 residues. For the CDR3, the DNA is TGTGCCAGCAGTGAAGCTACAGGGCGAGACTACGAGCAGTACTTC. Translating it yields CASSEATGRDYEQYF.

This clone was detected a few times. CDR3 sequence: CAWRSGETQYF. In DNA, the CDR3 is TGTGCCTGGAGGTCCGGGGAGACCCAGTACTTC. V is TRBV30 and J is TRBJ2-5, with D hard to call. Trimming stripped 3 bases from V and 5 bases from J, with 7 bases between. The CDR3 runs to 11 residues. Germline values: CDR1 GTSNPN, CDR2 SVGIG (reference sequence).

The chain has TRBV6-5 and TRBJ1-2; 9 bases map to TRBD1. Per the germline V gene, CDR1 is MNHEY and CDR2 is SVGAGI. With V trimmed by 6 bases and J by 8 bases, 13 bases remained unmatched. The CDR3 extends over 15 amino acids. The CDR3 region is CASRDPGQGFQGYTF. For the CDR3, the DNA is TGTGCCAGCAGGGATCCGGGACAGGGATTTCAGGGCTACACCTTC.

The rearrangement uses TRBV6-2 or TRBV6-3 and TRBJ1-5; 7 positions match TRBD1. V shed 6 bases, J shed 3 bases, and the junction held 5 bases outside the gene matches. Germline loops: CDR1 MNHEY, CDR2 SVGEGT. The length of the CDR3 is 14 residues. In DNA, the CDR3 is TGTGCCAGCAGCCGCGACAGGGTCAATCAGCCCCAGCATTTT. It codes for CASSRDRVNQPQHF.

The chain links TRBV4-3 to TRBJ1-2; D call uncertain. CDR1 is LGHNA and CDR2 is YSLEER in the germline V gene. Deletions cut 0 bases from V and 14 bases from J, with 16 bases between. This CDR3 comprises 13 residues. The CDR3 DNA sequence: TGCGCCAGCAGCCAAGACTTATCGGGGTTCGGAACCTTC. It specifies CASSQDLSGFGTF.

The CDR3 region is CASSLAWASGESSYNEQFF. The CDR3 DNA reads as TGTGCCAGCAGCTTAGCGTGGGCTAGCGGGGAGAGCTCCTACAATGAGCAGTTCTTC. The rearrangement links TRBV7-9 to TRBJ2-1; TRBD2 aligns across 9 bases. Germline trimming cut 0 bases from V and 0 bases from J; bases unmatched to any gene: 9. The CDR3 runs 19 residues. The V gene's germline CDR1 is SEHNR and CDR2 FQNEAQ (reference sequence). The full variable domain, rest sourced from reference TRBV7-9 and TRBJ2-1, is DTGVSQNPRHKITKRGQNVTFRCDPISEHNRLYWYRQTLGQGPEFLTYFQNEAQLEKSRLLSDRFSAERPKGSFSTLEIQRTEQGDSAMYLCASSLAWASGESSYNEQFFGPGTRLTVL.

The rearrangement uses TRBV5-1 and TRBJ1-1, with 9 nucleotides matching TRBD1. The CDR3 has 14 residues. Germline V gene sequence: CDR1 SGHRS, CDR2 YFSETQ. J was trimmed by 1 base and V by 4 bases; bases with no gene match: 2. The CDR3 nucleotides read TGCGCCAGCAGCGGGGGACAGGGGAACACTGAAGCTTTCTTT. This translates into CASSGGQGNTEAFF.

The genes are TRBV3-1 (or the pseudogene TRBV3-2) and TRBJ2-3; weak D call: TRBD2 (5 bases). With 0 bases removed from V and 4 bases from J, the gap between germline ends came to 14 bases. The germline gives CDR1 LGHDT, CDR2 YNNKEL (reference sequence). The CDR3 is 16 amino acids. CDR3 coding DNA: TGTGCCAGCAGCCAAGATCCCCGGGGAGAGGCAGATACGCAGTATTTT. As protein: CASSQDPRGEADTQYF.

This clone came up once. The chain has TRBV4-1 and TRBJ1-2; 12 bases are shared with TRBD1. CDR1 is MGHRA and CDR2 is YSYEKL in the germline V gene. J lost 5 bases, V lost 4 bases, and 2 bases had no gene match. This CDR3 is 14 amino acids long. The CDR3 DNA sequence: TGCGCCAGCAGCCCGGGACAGGGGGCTTATGGCTACACCTTC. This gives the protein CASSPGQGAYGYTF.